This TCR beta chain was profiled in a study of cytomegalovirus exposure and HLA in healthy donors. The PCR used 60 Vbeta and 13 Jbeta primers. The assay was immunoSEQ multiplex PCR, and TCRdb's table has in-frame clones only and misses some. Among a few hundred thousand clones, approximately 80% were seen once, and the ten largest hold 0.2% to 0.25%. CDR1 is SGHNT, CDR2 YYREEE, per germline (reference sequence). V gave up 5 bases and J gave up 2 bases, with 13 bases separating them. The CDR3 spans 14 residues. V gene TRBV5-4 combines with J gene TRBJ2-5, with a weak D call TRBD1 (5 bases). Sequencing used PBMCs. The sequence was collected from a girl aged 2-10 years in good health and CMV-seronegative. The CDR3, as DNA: TGTGCCAGCAGGGCGGCCCGACAGCAAGAGACCCAGTACTTC. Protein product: CASRAARQQETQYF.